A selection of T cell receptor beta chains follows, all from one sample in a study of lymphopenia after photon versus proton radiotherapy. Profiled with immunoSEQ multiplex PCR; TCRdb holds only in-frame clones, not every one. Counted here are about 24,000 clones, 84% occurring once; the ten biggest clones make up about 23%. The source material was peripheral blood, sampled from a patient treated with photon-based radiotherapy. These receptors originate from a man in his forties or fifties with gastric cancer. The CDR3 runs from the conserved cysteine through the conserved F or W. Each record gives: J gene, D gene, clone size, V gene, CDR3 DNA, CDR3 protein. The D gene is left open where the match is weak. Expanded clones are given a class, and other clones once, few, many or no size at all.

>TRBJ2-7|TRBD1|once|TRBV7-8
TGTGCCAGCAGCTTATCGGGACAGGGGTCCCTCGAGCAGTACTTC
CASSLSGQGSLEQYF
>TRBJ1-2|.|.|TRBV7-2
TGTGCCAGCAGCTTAGTGGCTTTGGACAGTTCTACTGGCTACACCTTC
CASSLVALDSSTGYTF
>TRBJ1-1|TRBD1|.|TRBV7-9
TGTGCCAGCAGCCCTCAAACAGGGGCGAACACTGAAGCTTTCTTT
CASSPQTGANTEAFF
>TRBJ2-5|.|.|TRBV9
TGTGCCAGCAGTCTAGGACACGGGGAGACCCAGTACTTC
CASSLGHGETQYF
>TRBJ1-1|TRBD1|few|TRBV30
TGTGCCTGGAGGGGACAGATTAACACTGAAGCTTTCTTT
CAWRGQINTEAFF
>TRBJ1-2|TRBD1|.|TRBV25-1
TGTGCCGCAGGGGGGAATGGCTACACCTTC
CAAGGNGYTF
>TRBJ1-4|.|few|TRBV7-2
TGTGCCAGCGGATCCCCCACGGTGGGAAAACTGTTTTTT
CASGSPTVGKLFF
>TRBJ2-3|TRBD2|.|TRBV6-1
TGTGCCAGCAGATTAGCGGGGGGGCAGTATTTT
CASRLAGGQYF
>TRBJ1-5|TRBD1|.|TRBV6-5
TGTGCCAGCAGCAGAGGACAGGGGAATCAGCCCCAGCATTTT
CASSRGQGNQPQHF
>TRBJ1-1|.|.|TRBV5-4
TGTGCCAGCAGCTACCGACAGGAATTAGGAGGAGCTTTCTTT
CASSYRQELGGAFF
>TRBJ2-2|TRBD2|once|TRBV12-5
TGTGCTAGTGGTTTGGGGACTAGCGGATACACCGGGGAGCTGTTTTTT
CASGLGTSGYTGELFF
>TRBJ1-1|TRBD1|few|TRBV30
TGTGCCTGGAGTGTAGTCGCAGGGGGCCGTTCGGCTGAAGCTTTCTTT
CAWSVVAGGRSAEAFF
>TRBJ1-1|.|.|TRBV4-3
TGCGCCAGCAGCCAAGTTCGGACTACTGAAGCTTTCTTT
CASSQVRTTEAFF
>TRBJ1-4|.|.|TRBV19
TGTGCCAGTACCTCTTGGGGGGACGTGGCTAATGAAAAACTGTTTTTT
CASTSWGDVANEKLFF
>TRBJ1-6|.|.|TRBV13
TGTGCCAGCAGCCCACGGGAGAGAAATTCACCCCTCCACTTT
CASSPRERNSPLHF
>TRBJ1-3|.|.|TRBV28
TGTGCCAGCAGTTTTTCACAGGGAAGACGAGGAAACACCATATATTTT
CASSFSQGRRGNTIYF
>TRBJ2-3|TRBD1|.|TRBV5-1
TGCGCCAGCAGCTTGGGGACAGGGAAGACAGATACGCAGTATTTT
CASSLGTGKTDTQYF
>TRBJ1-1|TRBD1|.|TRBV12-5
TGTGCTAGTGGTTCTGGACAGGGGTTGACTGAAGCTTTCTTT
CASGSGQGLTEAFF
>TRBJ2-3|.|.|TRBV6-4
TGTGCCAGCAGCGTGTATCTAGGGGATACGCAGTATTTT
CASSVYLGDTQYF
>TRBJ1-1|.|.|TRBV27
TGTGCCAGCAGTTTTAGCGTGGGCACTGAAGCTTTCTTT
CASSFSVGTEAFF
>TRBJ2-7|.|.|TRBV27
TGTGCCAGCAGTTCCCGGTACTTC
CASSSRYF
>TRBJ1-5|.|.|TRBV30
TGTGCCTGGAGCCGAGGGGTGGACAGCAATCAGCCCCAGCATTTT
CAWSRGVDSNQPQHF
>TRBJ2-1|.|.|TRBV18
TGTGCCAGCTCCCAACGGACCCCTGTCGGGACCCAGCAGTTCTTC
CASSQRTPVGTQQFF
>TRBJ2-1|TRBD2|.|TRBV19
TGTGCCAGTAGTCCTAGCGGGGGCTACAATGAGCAGTTCTTC
CASSPSGGYNEQFF
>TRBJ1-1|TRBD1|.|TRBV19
TGTGCCAGTGTAAAGGGGGCCGCGAACACTGAAGCTTTCTTT
CASVKGAANTEAFF
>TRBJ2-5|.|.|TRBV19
TGTGCCAGCCGGTTCGGGGCCGAAGAGACCCAGTACTTC
CASRFGAEETQYF
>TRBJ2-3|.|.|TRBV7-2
TGTGCCAGCAGCTTAGTTACCGGGGGCAGCACAGATACGCAGTATTTT
CASSLVTGGSTDTQYF
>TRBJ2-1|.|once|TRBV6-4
TGTGCCACCAGGGGTCCGTACAATGAGCAGTTCTTC
CATRGPYNEQFF
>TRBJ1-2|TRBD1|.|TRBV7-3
TGTGCCAGCAGCTTATGGACAGGGGATGGCTACACCTTC
CASSLWTGDGYTF
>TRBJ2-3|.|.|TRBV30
TGTGCCTGGAGTATCACCTCCGGGACTAGCACAGATACGCAGTATTTT
CAWSITSGTSTDTQYF
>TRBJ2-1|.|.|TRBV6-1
TGTGCCAGCTTGAGAAGCTCCTACAATGAGCAGTTCTTC
CASLRSSYNEQFF
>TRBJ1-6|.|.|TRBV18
TGTGCCAGCTCACCAGCAGCCAATTCACCCCTCCACTTT
CASSPAANSPLHF
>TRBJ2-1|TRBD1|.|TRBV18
TGTGCCAGCTCACCATGGCAGGGGGAAGGTGAGCAGTTCTTC
CASSPWQGEGEQFF
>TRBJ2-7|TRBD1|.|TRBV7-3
TGTGCCAGCAGCTCGACAGGGGGCAGCTACGAGCAGTACTTC
CASSSTGGSYEQYF
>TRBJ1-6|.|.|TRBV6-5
TGTGCCAGCAGTTTAAGACAGGCCCCAGGGAATTCACCCCTCCACTTT
CASSLRQAPGNSPLHF
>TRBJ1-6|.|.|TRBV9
TGTGCCAGCAGCGTAGGGGGGGCATTGAATTCACCCCTCCACTTT
CASSVGGALNSPLHF
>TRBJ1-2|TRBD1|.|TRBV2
TGTGCCAGCACTCCCACGGGACAGGGAGATGGCTACACCTTC
CASTPTGQGDGYTF
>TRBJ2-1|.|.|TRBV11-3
TGTGCCAGCAGCCATAGGGGCGTGGGGACCCCCGGCCATGAGCAGTTCTTC
CASSHRGVGTPGHEQFF
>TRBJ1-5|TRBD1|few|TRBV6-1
TGTGCCAGCAGTGAAACAGGGGGCATGAATCAGCCCCAGCATTTT
CASSETGGMNQPQHF
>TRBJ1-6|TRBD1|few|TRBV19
TGTGCCAGTAACCTAGGACAGGGGGCAAATTCACCCCTCCACTTT
CASNLGQGANSPLHF
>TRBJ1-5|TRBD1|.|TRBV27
TGTGCCAGCAGTTTAACAGGGGGCTCTTCTCAGCCCCAGCATTTT
CASSLTGGSSQPQHF
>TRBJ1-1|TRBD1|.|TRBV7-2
TGTGCCAGCAGCCCACAGGGGGCTGACACTGAAGCTTTCTTT
CASSPQGADTEAFF
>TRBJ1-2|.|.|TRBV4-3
TGCGCCAGCAGCCCTGACTCCTTTAACTATGGCTACACCTTC
CASSPDSFNYGYTF
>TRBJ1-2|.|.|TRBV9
TGTGCCAGCAGCCCCCGAACAGGGATGAACCTAAACTATGGCTACACCTTC
CASSPRTGMNLNYGYTF
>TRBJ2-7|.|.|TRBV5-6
TGTGCCAGCAGCTTCCAGTCCTACGAGCAGTACTTC
CASSFQSYEQYF
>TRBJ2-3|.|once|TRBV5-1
TGCGCCAGCAGGCTCATACCAGCGCCACCCAACACAGATACGCAGTATTTT
CASRLIPAPPNTDTQYF
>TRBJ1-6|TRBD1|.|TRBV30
TGTGCCTGGAGTCTGGGACAGGATGGAACACCCCTCCACTTT
CAWSLGQDGTPLHF
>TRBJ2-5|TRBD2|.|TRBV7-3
TGTGCCAGCAGCTCCTCGGGGGGGCCGGGAGAGACCCAGTACTTC
CASSSSGGPGETQYF
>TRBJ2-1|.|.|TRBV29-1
TGCAGCGTTGGTCTATTTACCGATGAGCAGTTCTTC
CSVGLFTDEQFF
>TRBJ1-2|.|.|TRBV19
TGTGCCAGTAAATGGGGGGATGGCTACACCTTC
CASKWGDGYTF
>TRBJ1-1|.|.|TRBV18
TGTGCCAGCTCACGGGGCAGCGAAAACACTGAAGCTTTCTTT
CASSRGSENTEAFF
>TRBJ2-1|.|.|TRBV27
TGTGCCAGCAGTTTAAGCTACGCAGCCTACAATGAGCAGTTCTTC
CASSLSYAAYNEQFF
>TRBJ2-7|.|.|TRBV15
TGTGCCACCAGCAGGGACAGAACTTACGAGCAGTACTTC
CATSRDRTYEQYF
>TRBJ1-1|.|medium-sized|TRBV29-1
TGCAGCGTTGACGGGACACCTACTCGGGGCACTGAAGCTTTCTTT
CSVDGTPTRGTEAFF
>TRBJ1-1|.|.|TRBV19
TGTGCCAGTAGTGATCCTACAGGGACGAACACTGAAGCTTTCTTT
CASSDPTGTNTEAFF
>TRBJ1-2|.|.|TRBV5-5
TGTGCCAGCAGCTTGGGCCCTAGGGACACCTCCTATGGCTACACCTTC
CASSLGPRDTSYGYTF
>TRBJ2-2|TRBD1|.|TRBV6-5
TGTGCCAGTTCTACCGGGACAGGGAACACCGGGGAGCTGTTTTTT
CASSTGTGNTGELFF
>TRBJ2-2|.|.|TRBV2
TGTGCCAGCAACGAAGGTGACACCGGGGAGCTGTTTTTT
CASNEGDTGELFF
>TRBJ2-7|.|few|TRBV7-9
TGTGCCAGCAGCTTAGACAGCTCCTACGAGCAGTACTTC
CASSLDSSYEQYF